One TCR beta chain is described in this entry. Its antigen is still unknown. Genomic DNA belonging to each subset was distributed in equal measure over several immunoSEQ plates. Using immunoSEQ multiplex PCR, the repertoire was profiled, and TCRdb retains in-frame clones only, with some absent. The table has about 2 million clones, 85% to 95% seen once; the top ten hold 0.13%. The CDR3 is 15 amino acids. The germline gives CDR1 SGHTA, CDR2 FQGNSA. V lost 0 bases, J lost 6 bases, and 13 bases lay in between. The sample originates from a study of shared clonotypes between healthy human individuals. Study information: Donors had three CD4 naive, three CD4 memory, two CD8 naive and one CD8 memory plate apiece.

Notes on the study in general: Some clonotypes were shared by all four sorted-subset donors, while others were not shared. The non-shared ones had lower generation probabilities than the shared ones. An effect of sequencing depth on clonotype sharing among donors was expected.

The V gene is TRBV7-2, the J gene TRBJ2-3, with D tentatively TRBD1 (5 bases). This TCR came from a young man in good health. The sample was naive CD4+ T cells sorted from blood. Sample subset: CD45RA+ positively selected. This CDR3 reads CASSLAKIAGDTQYF. DNA for the CDR3: TGTGCCAGCAGCTTAGCGAAGATAGCAGGGGATACGCAGTATTTT.